This T cell receptor beta chain was observed in a study of blood T cell repertoires in COVID-19. For the study at large: Whether acute or convalescent, the COVID-19 samples came from the United States, Italy and Spain. The cDNA or gDNA used as material had been derived from T cells, B-cell-depleted T cells, or PBMCs.

The protocol was immunoSEQ multiplex PCR, while the TCRdb copy is restricted to in-frame clones and leaves out a portion. The table includes fewer than 300,000 clones, more than 70% detected once. The V end lost 7 bases, the J end lost 0 bases, and 16 bases lay between the germline ends. Looked up from germline, CDR1 is MRHNA and CDR2 is SNTAGT. This CDR3 has 16 amino acids. The sample holds a few counts of this clone. This TCR came from an elderly man with acute or convalescent COVID-19. Sequencing was carried out using peripheral blood. This chain links TRBV6-4 with TRBJ1-3; D remains ambiguous. The CDR3 DNA sequence: TGTGCCAGCACCCCCTTCCCGAGTTACTCTGGAAACACCATATATTTT. Protein: CASTPFPSYSGNTIYF.